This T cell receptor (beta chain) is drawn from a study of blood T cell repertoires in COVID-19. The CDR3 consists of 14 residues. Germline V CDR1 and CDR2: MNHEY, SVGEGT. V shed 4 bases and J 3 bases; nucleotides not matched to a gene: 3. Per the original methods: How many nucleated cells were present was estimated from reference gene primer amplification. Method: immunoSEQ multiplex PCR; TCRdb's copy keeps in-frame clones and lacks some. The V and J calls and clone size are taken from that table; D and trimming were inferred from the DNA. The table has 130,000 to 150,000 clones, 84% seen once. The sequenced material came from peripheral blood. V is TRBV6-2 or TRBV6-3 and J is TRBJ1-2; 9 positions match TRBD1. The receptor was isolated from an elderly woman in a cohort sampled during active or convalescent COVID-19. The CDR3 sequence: CASSSNRGHYGYTF. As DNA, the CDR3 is TGTGCCAGCAGTTCGAACAGGGGGCACTATGGCTACACCTTC.